This is a list of T cell receptor beta chains from one sample in a study of cytomegalovirus exposure and HLA in healthy donors. Assay: immunoSEQ multiplex PCR; the TCRdb copy retains only in-frame clones and omits some. The sample yields some 140,000 clones, 75% to 85% seen once. Sample: PBMCs. All receptors derive from a male donor in good health and CMV-seronegative. The conserved cysteine and the conserved F or W are not part of the CDR3 here. A D gene is named only where the DNA matches it firmly.

CDR3 length	V gene	D gene	J gene	CDR3 protein
11	TRBV11-2	TRBD1	TRBJ2-5	ASSLGQKETQY
14	TRBV11-3	TRBD2	TRBJ2-3	ASSLDPSGGLLTQY
12	TRBV19	NA	TRBJ1-2	ASSSKARSYGYT
12	TRBV5-1	TRBD1	TRBJ2-2	ASSRTGPHGELF
12	TRBV2	NA	TRBJ2-1	ASSGRGSYNEQF
13	TRBV5-1	NA	TRBJ2-3	ASSPWGGPGDTQY
15	TRBV11-2	TRBD2	TRBJ2-1	ASSPGWELAGGREQF
11	TRBV30	TRBD1	TRBJ1-5	AWSGTGGQPQH
13	TRBV5-4	NA	TRBJ2-1	ASSLPGLAMSWQF
15	TRBV5-4	TRBD2	TRBJ2-1	ASSLVRGGHTYNEQF
13	TRBV5-1	NA	TRBJ1-1	ASSSLWEGATEAF
12	TRBV19	TRBD1	TRBJ1-3	ASTTQGDGNTIY
14	TRBV5-4	NA	TRBJ2-3	ASSYGQHLSTDTQY
12	TRBV25-1	NA	TRBJ2-7	ASSEWAQVGEQY
12	TRBV6-1	TRBD1	TRBJ1-1	ASTDRVRDTEAF
12	TRBV19	TRBD1	TRBJ2-7	ASSTGQGPYEQY
13	TRBV4-3	TRBD2	TRBJ2-5	ASSQASGGAETQY
13	TRBV4-3	NA	TRBJ1-1	ASSQVAGANTEAF
14	TRBV11-3	TRBD2	TRBJ2-7	ASSILLAGGRDEQY
12	TRBV4-2	NA	TRBJ1-2	ASSQGGGTYGYT
16	TRBV9	NA	TRBJ1-1	ASSVPRGGPIGDTEAF
9	TRBV30	NA	TRBJ1-1	AQSGDTEAF
14	TRBV7-2	TRBD1	TRBJ1-1	ASSFLTGTRGTEAF
12	TRBV10-2	TRBD1	TRBJ2-7	ASRAGTGRYEQY
10	TRBV18	NA	TRBJ1-1	ASLQGSAEAF
13	TRBV6-6	TRBD1	TRBJ1-1	ASRRTGGADTEAF
12	TRBV18	NA	TRBJ1-1	ASSPQSSNTEAF
11	TRBV4-1	NA	TRBJ1-2	ASSPGGGRGYT
13	TRBV18	TRBD1	TRBJ2-7	ASSSRTGRPYEQY
13	TRBV5-8	NA	TRBJ1-1	ASSFGHTTGTEAF
14	TRBV27	TRBD1	TRBJ1-2	ASSSRQGQANYGYT
13	TRBV4-1	NA	TRBJ1-4	ASSFGPGLNEKLF
13	TRBV19	NA	TRBJ2-5	ASSIRLTHQETQY
15	TRBV5-1	NA	TRBJ1-2	ASSPGPGKGANYGYT